This entry concerns a single T cell receptor (beta chain). These data come from a study of shared clonotypes between healthy human individuals. Study in general: Each donor contributed plates that comprised three CD4 naive, three CD4 memory, two CD8 naive and one CD8 memory.

Assay used: immunoSEQ multiplex PCR; TCRdb lists only in-frame clones, some missing. The sample lists roughly 1,500,000 clones; 95% to 99% were seen once. CDR3 length: 16 residues. Germline V gene data show CDR1 as SGHRS and CDR2 as YFSETQ. With 4 bases clipped from V and 0 bases from J, the junction kept 6 bases outside the gene matches. The specimen sequenced was naive CD4+ T cells sorted from blood. Subset in this sample: CD45RA+ positively selected. The J gene is TRBJ2-7, the V gene TRBV5-1; 11 bases are shared with TRBD2. The sequence was collected from a man aged 25 to 45 in good health. CDR3 region: CASSKVAGGNSYEQYF. CDR3 nucleotide sequence: TGCGCCAGCAGCAAGGTAGCGGGAGGGAACTCCTACGAGCAGTACTTC.